The rows below give T cell receptor beta chains drawn from one sample of a study of blood T cell repertoires in COVID-19. Clones were read by immunoSEQ multiplex PCR, and TCRdb kept only the in-frame ones, dropping some. This table holds 150,000 to 200,000 clones, 65% to 85% found once. The sequenced sample consisted of peripheral blood. All receptors derive from a man aged 55 to 70 with active or convalescent COVID-19. CDR3s include the opening cysteine and the closing phenylalanine or tryptophan. D genes are given only for firm matches. The listing skips clone size in some rows; elsewhere it reads once, few, many or a size class.

TRBJ2-4 . TRBV10-3 few CAISEPSLGENIQYF TGTGCCATCAGTGAGCCTTCATTAGGGGAAAACATTCAGTACTTC
TRBJ2-3 TRBD1 TRBV9 . CASSSGGTQYF TGTGCCAGCAGCTCAGGGGGTACGCAGTATTTT
TRBJ2-7 . TRBV5-1 . CASSLGPGSSYEQYF TGCGCCAGCAGCTTAGGTCCGGGATCCTCCTACGAGCAGTACTTC
TRBJ2-2 . TRBV19 few CASSVSTRPGELFF TGTGCCAGTAGTGTCTCCACGCGGCCCGGGGAGCTGTTTTTT
TRBJ2-7 TRBD1 TRBV4-3 few CASSQNRGPEYEQYF TGCGCCAGCAGCCAAAACAGGGGGCCGGAGTACGAGCAGTACTTC
TRBJ1-2 . TRBV6-5 . CASSYSYTGSGYGYTF TGTGCCAGCAGTTACTCATACACAGGGTCTGGCTATGGCTACACCTTC
TRBJ2-3 . TRBV4-3 . CASSQVTQSSTDTQYF TGCGCCAGCAGCCAAGTAACACAGTCCAGCACAGATACGCAGTATTTT
TRBJ2-4 TRBD1 TRBV9 . CASSEGTGLAKNIQYF TGTGCCAGCAGCGAGGGGACAGGGCTGGCCAAAAACATTCAGTACTTC
TRBJ1-5 . TRBV27 . CASSSGSAQPQHF TGTGCCAGCTCCTCAGGGTCGGCGCAGCCCCAGCATTTT
TRBJ2-7 . TRBV29-1 . CSVALRGSIYEQYF TGCAGCGTTGCATTAAGGGGGTCCATCTACGAGCAGTACTTC
TRBJ1-3 . TRBV6-6 . CASSYGVNSGNTIYF TGTGCCAGCAGTTACGGAGTCAACTCTGGAAACACCATATATTTT
TRBJ1-4 TRBD1 TRBV7-2 few CASSQDRAKEKLFF TGTGCCAGCAGCCAGGACAGGGCGAAGGAAAAACTGTTTTTT
TRBJ2-2 TRBD2 TRBV6-5 . CASSRLAGGGGELFF TGTGCCAGCAGTAGACTAGCGGGAGGTGGCGGGGAGCTGTTTTTT
TRBJ2-7 . TRBV9 . CASSPSAGSLYEQYF TGTGCCAGCTCCCCCAGTGCGGGCTCCTTATACGAGCAGTACTTC
TRBJ2-1 . TRBV23-1 . CASSQIKALLDNEQFF TGCGCCAGCAGTCAGATCAAAGCGCTCCTTGACAATGAGCAGTTCTTC
TRBJ1-5 . TRBV6-4 . CASSSHGGQPQHF TGTGCCAGCAGCTCACATGGAGGTCAGCCCCAGCATTTT